Listed here are 20 T cell receptor beta chains from one sample, sequenced in a study of OX40 agonist ivuxolimab in advanced cancers. Here immunoSEQ multiplex PCR was the method, and the copy in TCRdb shows in-frame clones only, minus some. The repertoire holds about 24,000 clones, more than 80% seen once, with roughly 15% in the top ten. The sequenced sample was CD4+ or CD8+ T cells sorted from blood, obtained in a trial of the OX40 agonist ivuxolimab. These receptor sequences come from an adult with an advanced solid tumor such as melanoma, head and neck, liver or kidney cancer.

This chain connects TRBV5-6 to TRBJ1-2; D is undetermined. The V and J ends lost 2 bases and 8 bases respectively, with 10 bases between them. The CDR3 extends over 12 amino acids. Germline CDR1 is SGHDT and CDR2 is YYEEEE. The CDR3, as DNA: TGTGCCAGCAGCTTCGGGTCAGGCGGCTACACCTTC. This codes for CASSFGSGGYTF. Supplemented by reference TRBV5-6 and TRBJ1-2, the full variable domain reads DAGVTQSPTHLIKTRGQQVTLRCSPKSGHDTVSWYQQALGQGPQFIFQYYEEEERQRGNFPDRFSGHQFPNYSSELNVNALLLGDSALYLCASSFGSGGYTFGSGTRLTVV.

The genes are TRBV25-1 and TRBJ2-7; D remains unclear. In germline, CDR1 is MGHDK, CDR2 SYGVNS. This CDR3 region has 12 residues. V dropped 1 base and J dropped 3 bases, with 4 bases sitting between them. CDR3 protein: CASSESNYEQYF. CDR3 DNA: TGTGCCAGCAGTGAATCCAACTACGAGCAGTACTTC.

The rearrangement joins TRBV11-2 to TRBJ2-5; 8 nucleotides match TRBD2. Germline V gene lookup returns CDR1 SGHAT and CDR2 FQNNGV. The CDR3 runs to 14 residues. V lost 3 bases to trimming and J lost 5 bases; unmatched junction nucleotides: 5. CDR3 DNA: TGTGCCAGCAGCTTTCGGGAGGGCCTTGAGACCCAGTACTTC. Its translation is CASSFREGLETQYF.

Turning to this clone: Other nucleotide sequences in the sample specify the same CDR3. This chain joins TRBV2 and TRBJ1-2, with a tentative D call TRBD1 (6 bases). This CDR3 has 13 residues. Germline lookup yields CDR1 SNHLY and CDR2 FYNNEI. Trimming left V 3 bases short and J 7 bases short, with 12 bases between. The CDR3 DNA is TGTGCCAGCAGTGACGCAGGGGCCGGTGGCTACACCTTC. Translation: CASSDAGAGGYTF.

The genes are TRBV27 and TRBJ2-1; no reliable D call. Germline V gives CDR1 MNHEY, CDR2 SMNVEV (reference sequence). The CDR3 is made up of 13 amino acids. The V end was cut by 0 bases, the J end by 9 bases, with 9 bases between. In nucleotides, the CDR3 is TGTGCCAGCAGTTTATCCAGGCATGGTGAGCAGTTCTTC. Translating it yields CASSLSRHGEQFF.

The chain is built from TRBV15 and TRBJ2-3; 8 positions agree with TRBD2. Per the germline V gene, CDR1 is LNHNV and CDR2 is YYDKDF (reference sequence). CDR3 length equals 15 residues. J lost 6 bases, V lost 5 bases, and 10 bases had no gene match. The CDR3 nucleotides are TGTGCCACCAGCGTTAGCGGGGAGAACCGTGATACGCAGTATTTT. It yields the protein CATSVSGENRDTQYF.

This chain joins TRBV6-1 and TRBJ2-4; D may be TRBD1 (6 bases). Trimming stripped 4 bases from V and 0 bases from J, with 10 bases between. Germline-derived CDR1 and CDR2 are MNHNS and SASEGT. The CDR3 spans 15 residues. This CDR3 reads CASSGTAVAKNIQYF. CDR3 DNA: TGTGCCAGCAGTGGGACAGCAGTAGCCAAAAACATTCAGTACTTC.

The chain employs TRBV7-6 and TRBJ2-2; D gene uncertain. The CDR3 runs to 16 residues. Germline CDR1 and CDR2: SGHVS and FNYEAQ. Trimming pared 3 bases from V and 0 bases from J, leaving 11 bases between. The CDR3 region is CASSFQVLSNTGELFF. The CDR3 nucleotides read TGTGCCAGCAGCTTCCAGGTTTTATCGAACACCGGGGAGCTGTTTTTT.

J is TRBJ1-2 and V is TRBV29-1; 7 bases align to TRBD1. V shed 7 bases and J 3 bases; nucleotides not matched to a gene: 2. Germline lookup yields CDR1 SQVTM and CDR2 ANQGSEA. The CDR3 has 11 residues. CDR3 DNA: TGCAGCGCCGGGACAGACTATGGCTACACCTTC. Amino acid sequence: CSAGTDYGYTF.

This chain links TRBV27 with TRBJ1-5, with D unclear. Germline CDR1 and CDR2: MNHEY and SMNVEV (reference sequence). This CDR3 region has 15 residues. The V end lost 4 bases, the J end lost 1 base, and 11 bases lay between the germline ends. The chain's CDR3 is CASSSRQRSNQPQHF. For the CDR3, the DNA is TGTGCCAGCAGTTCCCGCCAAAGGAGCAATCAGCCCCAGCATTTT.

The V gene is TRBV4-2, the J gene TRBJ2-5, with a possible D match to TRBD1 (6 bases). Trimming cost V 4 bases and J 5 bases, with 17 bases left between them. The CDR3 consists of 15 residues. Germline CDR1 reads LGHNA; CDR2 reads YNFKEQ. The CDR3 loop is CASSRARQGTETQYF. As DNA, the CDR3 is TGTGCCAGCAGCCGAGCTAGGCAGGGGACGGAGACCCAGTACTTC.

This chain joins TRBV5-1 and TRBJ2-1, with 11 bases lining up with TRBD2. V dropped 1 base and J dropped 7; count of bases not matched to a gene: 4. This CDR3 comprises 15 residues. From germline, CDR1 is SGHRS and CDR2 YFSETQ. Here the CDR3 reads CASSLNSGGVNEQFF. In nucleotides, the CDR3 is TGCGCCAGCAGCTTGAATAGCGGGGGGGTAAATGAGCAGTTCTTC.

This chain links TRBV29-1 with TRBJ2-5; 7 positions match TRBD1. V gave up 1 base and J gave up 2 bases; unmatched junction bases: 4. The CDR3 contains 14 residues. Looked up from germline, CDR1 is SQVTM and CDR2 is ANQGSEA. The CDR3 reads CSVEAIRGQETQYF. Written as DNA, the CDR3 is TGCAGCGTTGAAGCAATCAGGGGGCAAGAGACCCAGTACTTC.

The CDR3 DNA reads TGTGCCAGCAGCTTAGTCAGGGCAGCAAACGAGCAGTACTTC. Translating it yields CASSLVRAANEQYF. V gene TRBV7-8 combines with J gene TRBJ2-7; tentatively, D is TRBD1 (5 bases). V lost 1 base to trimming and J lost 5 bases, with 12 bases between them. The CDR3 has 14 amino acids. Germline V gene lookup returns CDR1 SGHVS and CDR2 FQNEAQ. The whole variable domain, filled in from reference TRBV7-8 and TRBJ2-7, reads GAGVSQSPRYKVAKRGQDVALRCDPISGHVSLFWYQQALGQGPEFLTYFQNEAQLDKSGLPSDRFFAERPEGSVSTLKIQRTQQEDSAVYLCASSLVRAANEQYFGPGTRLTVT.

The chain employs TRBV4-2 and TRBJ2-3, with 7 bases matching TRBD2. Losses at the gene ends were 1 base for V and 0 bases for J; bases not matched to a gene: 7. There are 17 residues in the CDR3. Per germline, CDR1 LGHNA and CDR2 YNFKEQ. The DNA for the CDR3 is TGTGCCAGCAGCCAAGGACGACTAGCCCGAAGCACAGATACGCAGTATTTT. Encoded protein: CASSQGRLARSTDTQYF.

The chain is built from TRBV19 and TRBJ1-1; D unclear. The ends were cut back, 2 bases at V and 0 bases at J, with 7 bases in the middle. Germline V gives CDR1 LNHDA, CDR2 SQIVND (reference sequence). The length of the CDR3 is 14 residues. CDR3 nucleotide sequence: TGTGCCAGTAGTATAATCGGAATGAACACTGAAGCTTTCTTT. This translates into CASSIIGMNTEAFF.

J is TRBJ1-5 and V is TRBV6-5; 8 bases map to TRBD1. The CDR3 covers 15 residues. V lost 6 bases and J lost 5; bases outside the gene matches: 9. Germline V gene data show CDR1 as MNHEY and CDR2 as SVGAGI. The CDR3 region is CASRGNGQGDQPQHF. DNA of the CDR3: TGTGCCAGCAGGGGGAACGGACAGGGCGATCAGCCCCAGCATTTT.

The V call is TRBV15, the J call TRBJ2-5; D might be TRBD1 (5 bases). V lost 3 bases and J 5 bases, leaving 13 bases between the germline ends. Germline assignment: CDR1 LNHNV and CDR2 YYDKDF (reference sequence). The CDR3 loop spans 14 amino acids. The CDR3 region has the DNA TGTGCCACCAGCAGGGGTGGGGCCGGGGAGACCCAGTACTTC. Amino acids: CATSRGGAGETQYF.

The chain couples TRBV2 to TRBJ2-7, with D possibly being TRBD2 (6 bases). CDR3 size: 13 residues. Between the trimmed V and J ends, which lost 5 bases and 2 bases, there was a span of 10 bases. Germline CDR1 and CDR2: SNHLY and FYNNEI. The CDR3: CASSPGLTYEQYF. CDR3 sequence (DNA): TGTGCCAGCAGTCCGGGACTCACCTACGAGCAGTACTTC.

V and J are TRBV6-1 and TRBJ1-1, with D unresolved. Trimming pared 11 bases from V and 5 bases from J, leaving 9 bases between. CDR3 length equals 10 residues. Germline assignment: CDR1 MNHNS and CDR2 SASEGT. The CDR3 DNA is TGTGCCGGCTCGAGGACTGAAGCTTTCTTT. Translating it yields CAGSRTEAFF.